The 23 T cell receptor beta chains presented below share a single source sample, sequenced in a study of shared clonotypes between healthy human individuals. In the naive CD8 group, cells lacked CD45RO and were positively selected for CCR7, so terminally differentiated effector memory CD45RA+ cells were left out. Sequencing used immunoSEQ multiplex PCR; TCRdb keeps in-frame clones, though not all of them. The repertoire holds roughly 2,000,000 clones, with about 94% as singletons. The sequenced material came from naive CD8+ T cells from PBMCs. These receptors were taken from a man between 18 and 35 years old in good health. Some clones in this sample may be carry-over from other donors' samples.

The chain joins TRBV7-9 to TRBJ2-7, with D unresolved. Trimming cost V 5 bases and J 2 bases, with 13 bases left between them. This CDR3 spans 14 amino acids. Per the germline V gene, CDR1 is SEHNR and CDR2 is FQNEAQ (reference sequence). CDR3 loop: CASSTNGFPYEQYF. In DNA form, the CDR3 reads TGTGCCAGCAGCACAAACGGGTTCCCCTACGAGCAGTACTTC.

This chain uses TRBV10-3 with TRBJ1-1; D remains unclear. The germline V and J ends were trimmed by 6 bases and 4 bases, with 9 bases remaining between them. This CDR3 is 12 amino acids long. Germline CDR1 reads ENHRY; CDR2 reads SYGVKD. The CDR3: CAIRDGGTEAFF. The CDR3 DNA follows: TGTGCCATCAGGGATGGTGGCACTGAAGCTTTCTTT.

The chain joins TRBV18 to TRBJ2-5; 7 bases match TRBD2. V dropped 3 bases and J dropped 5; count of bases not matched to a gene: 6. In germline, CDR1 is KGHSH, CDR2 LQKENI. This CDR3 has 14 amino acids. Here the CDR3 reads CASSPAGERETQYF. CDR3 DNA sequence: TGTGCCAGCTCACCGGCGGGAGAGCGGGAGACCCAGTACTTC.

Here the CDR3 reads CASSPSGRPYNEQFF. CDR3 bases: TGTGCCAGCAGCCCCAGCGGGAGGCCCTACAATGAGCAGTTCTTC. The chain is built from TRBV7-9 and TRBJ2-1, with 9 bases matching TRBD2. The CDR3 length is 15 residues. The V segment lost 5 bases and the J segment 2 bases; nucleotides outside the gene matches: 4. Germline V gene sequence: CDR1 SEHNR, CDR2 FQNEAQ (reference sequence). Variable domain in full (rest from reference TRBV7-9 and TRBJ2-1): DTGVSQNPRHKITKRGQNVTFRCDPISEHNRLYWYRQTLGQGPEFLTYFQNEAQLEKSRLLSDRFSAERPKGSFSTLEIQRTEQGDSAMYLCASSPSGRPYNEQFFGPGTRLTVL.

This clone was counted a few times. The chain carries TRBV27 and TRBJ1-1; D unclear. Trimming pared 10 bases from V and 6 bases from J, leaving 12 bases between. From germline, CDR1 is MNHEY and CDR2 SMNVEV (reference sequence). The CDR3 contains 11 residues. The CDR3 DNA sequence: TGTGCCACCCAAATGGGTTCTGAAGCTTTCTTT. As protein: CATQMGSEAFF.

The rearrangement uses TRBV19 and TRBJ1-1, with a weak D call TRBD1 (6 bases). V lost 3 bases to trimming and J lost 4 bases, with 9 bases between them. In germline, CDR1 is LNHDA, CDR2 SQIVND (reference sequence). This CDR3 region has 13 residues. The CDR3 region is CASSMGGATEAFF. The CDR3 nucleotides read TGTGCCAGTAGTATGGGGGGGGCCACTGAAGCTTTCTTT.

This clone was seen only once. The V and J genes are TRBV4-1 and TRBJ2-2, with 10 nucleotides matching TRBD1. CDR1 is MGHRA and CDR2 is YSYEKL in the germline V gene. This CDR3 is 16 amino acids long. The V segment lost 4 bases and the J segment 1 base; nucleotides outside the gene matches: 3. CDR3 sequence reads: CASSPGQGLNTGELFF. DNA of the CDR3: TGCGCCAGCAGCCCGGGACAGGGGCTGAACACCGGGGAGCTGTTTTTT.

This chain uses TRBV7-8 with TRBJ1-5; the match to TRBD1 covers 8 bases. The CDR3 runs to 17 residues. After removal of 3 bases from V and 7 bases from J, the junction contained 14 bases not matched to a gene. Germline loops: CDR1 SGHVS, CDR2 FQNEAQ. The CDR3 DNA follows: TGTGCCAGCAGCTTGGGGTTTGGGCAGGGGGCAGGGCAGCCCCAGCATTTT. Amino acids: CASSLGFGQGAGQPQHF. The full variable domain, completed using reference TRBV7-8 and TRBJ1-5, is GAGVSQSPRYKVAKRGQDVALRCDPISGHVSLFWYQQALGQGPEFLTYFQNEAQLDKSGLPSDRFFAERPEGSVSTLKIQRTQQEDSAVYLCASSLGFGQGAGQPQHFGDGTRLSIL.

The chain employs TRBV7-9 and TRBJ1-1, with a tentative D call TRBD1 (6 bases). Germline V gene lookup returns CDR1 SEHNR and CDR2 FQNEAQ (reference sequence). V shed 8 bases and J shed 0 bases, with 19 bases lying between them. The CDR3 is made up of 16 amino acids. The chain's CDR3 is CASRRGPITMNTEAFF. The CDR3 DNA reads TGTGCCAGCCGCAGGGGACCTATTACCATGAACACTGAAGCTTTCTTT.

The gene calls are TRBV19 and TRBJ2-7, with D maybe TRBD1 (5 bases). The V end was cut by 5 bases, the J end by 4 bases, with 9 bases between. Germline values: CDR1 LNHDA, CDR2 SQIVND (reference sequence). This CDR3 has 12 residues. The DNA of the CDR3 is TGTGCCAGTAGTCTACGACAGTACGAGCAGTACTTC. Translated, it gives CASSLRQYEQYF.

CDR3: CASSLDRVGPGANVLTF. CDR3 nucleotides: TGTGCCAGTAGTCTCGACAGGGTGGGACCTGGGGCCAACGTCCTGACTTTC. The chain couples TRBV19 to TRBJ2-6, with 7 bases aligning to TRBD1. J was trimmed by 2 bases and V by 5 bases; bases with no gene match: 9. Germline V gene lookup returns CDR1 LNHDA and CDR2 SQIVND (reference sequence). The CDR3 runs to 17 residues.

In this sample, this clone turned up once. This CDR3 is CASSPHIRQPNQPQHF. The CDR3 coding sequence is TGTGCCAGTAGTCCCCACATACGACAGCCCAATCAGCCCCAGCATTTT. V and J are TRBV19 and TRBJ1-5, with D possibly being TRBD1 (5 bases). The V gene lost 5 bases and the J gene lost 3 bases, with 17 bases spanning the gap. The CDR3 totals 16 residues. Germline CDR1 and CDR2: LNHDA and SQIVND (reference sequence). Supplemented by reference TRBV19 and TRBJ1-5, the full variable domain reads DGGITQSPKYLFRKEGQNVTLSCEQNLNHDAMYWYRQDPGQGLRLIYYSQIVNDFQKGDIAEGYSVSREKKESFPLTVTSAQKNPTAFYLCASSPHIRQPNQPQHFGDGTRLSIL.

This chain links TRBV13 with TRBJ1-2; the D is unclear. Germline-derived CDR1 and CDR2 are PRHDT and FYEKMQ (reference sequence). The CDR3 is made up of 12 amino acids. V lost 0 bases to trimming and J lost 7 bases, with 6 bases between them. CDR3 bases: TGTGCCAGCAGCTTAGGCGCCCTTGGCTACACCTTC. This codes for CASSLGALGYTF.

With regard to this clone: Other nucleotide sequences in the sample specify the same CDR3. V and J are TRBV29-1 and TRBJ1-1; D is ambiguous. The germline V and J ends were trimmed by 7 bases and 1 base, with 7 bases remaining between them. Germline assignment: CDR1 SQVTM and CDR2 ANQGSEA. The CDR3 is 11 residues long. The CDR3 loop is CSADQNTEAFF. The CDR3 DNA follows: TGCAGCGCCGACCAGAACACTGAAGCTTTCTTT.

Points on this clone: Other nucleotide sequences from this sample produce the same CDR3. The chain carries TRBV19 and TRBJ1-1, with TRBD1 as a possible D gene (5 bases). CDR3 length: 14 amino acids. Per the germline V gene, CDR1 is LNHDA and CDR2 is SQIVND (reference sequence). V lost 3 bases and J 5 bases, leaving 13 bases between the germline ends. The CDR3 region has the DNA TGTGCCAGTAGTATCTCGGGGGGAGGTACTGAAGCTTTCTTT. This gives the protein CASSISGGGTEAFF.

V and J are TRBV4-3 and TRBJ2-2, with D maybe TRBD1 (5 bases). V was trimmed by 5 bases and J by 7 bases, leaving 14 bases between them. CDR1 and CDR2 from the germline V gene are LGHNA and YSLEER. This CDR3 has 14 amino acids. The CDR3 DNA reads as TGCGCCAGCAGCGAGAGACAGTTGGGCGGGGAGCTGTTTTTT. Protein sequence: CASSERQLGGELFF.

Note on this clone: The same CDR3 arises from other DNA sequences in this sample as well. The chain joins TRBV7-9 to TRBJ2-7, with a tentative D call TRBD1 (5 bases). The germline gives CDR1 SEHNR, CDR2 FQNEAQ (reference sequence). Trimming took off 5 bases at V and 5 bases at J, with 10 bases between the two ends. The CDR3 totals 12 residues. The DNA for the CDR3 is TGTGCCAGCAGCCTCCAGGGAAACGAGCAGTACTTC. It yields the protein CASSLQGNEQYF.

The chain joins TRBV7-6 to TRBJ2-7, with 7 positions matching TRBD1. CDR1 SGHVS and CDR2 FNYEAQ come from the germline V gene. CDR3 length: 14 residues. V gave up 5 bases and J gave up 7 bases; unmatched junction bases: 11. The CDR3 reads CASSSATGAGEQYF. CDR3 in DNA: TGTGCCAGCAGCAGCGCCACAGGGGCCGGAGAGCAGTACTTC.

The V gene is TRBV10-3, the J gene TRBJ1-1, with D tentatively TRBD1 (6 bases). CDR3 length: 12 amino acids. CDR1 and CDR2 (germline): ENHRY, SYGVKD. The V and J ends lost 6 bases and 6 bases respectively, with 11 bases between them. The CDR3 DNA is TGTGCCATCAGAGTAAGGGGGGCTGAAGCTTTCTTT. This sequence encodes CAIRVRGAEAFF.

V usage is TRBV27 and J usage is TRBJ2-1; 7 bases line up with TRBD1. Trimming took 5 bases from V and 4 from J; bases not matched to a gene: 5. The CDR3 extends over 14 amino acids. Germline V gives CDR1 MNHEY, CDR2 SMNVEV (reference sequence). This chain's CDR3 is CASSTMGQYNEQFF. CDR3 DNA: TGTGCCAGCAGTACAATGGGACAGTACAATGAGCAGTTCTTC.

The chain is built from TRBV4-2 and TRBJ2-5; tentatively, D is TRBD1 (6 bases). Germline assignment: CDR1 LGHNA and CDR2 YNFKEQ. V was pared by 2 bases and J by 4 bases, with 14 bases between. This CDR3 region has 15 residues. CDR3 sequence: CASSQFLGAGETQYF. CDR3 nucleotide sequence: TGTGCCAGCAGCCAATTCCTGGGGGCCGGAGAGACCCAGTACTTC.

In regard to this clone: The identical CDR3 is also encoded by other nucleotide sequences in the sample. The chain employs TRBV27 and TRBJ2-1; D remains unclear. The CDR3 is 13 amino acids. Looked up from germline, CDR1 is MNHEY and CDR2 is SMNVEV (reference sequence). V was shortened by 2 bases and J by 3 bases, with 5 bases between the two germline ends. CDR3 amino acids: CASSLLVYNEQFF. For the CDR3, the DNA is TGTGCCAGCAGTTTACTAGTCTACAATGAGCAGTTCTTC.

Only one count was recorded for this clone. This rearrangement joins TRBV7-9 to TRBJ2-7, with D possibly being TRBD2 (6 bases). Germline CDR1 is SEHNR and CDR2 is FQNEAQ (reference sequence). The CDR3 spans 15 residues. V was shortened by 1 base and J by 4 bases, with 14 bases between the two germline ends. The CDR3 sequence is CASSLVSGSLYEQYF. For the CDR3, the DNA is TGTGCCAGCAGCTTAGTGTCCGGGAGTCTGTACGAGCAGTACTTC.